The 26 T cell receptor beta chains below were found in one sample sequenced in a study of blood T cells in healthy people across ages. PCR was performed a second time for about 6 to 12 cycles using a sample-barcoded 5' primer and a J-beta primer mix. TCRdb reanalysed the 5' RACE reads using MiXCR and keeps one entry per CDR3 protein. The sample lists 2 million or so distinct CDR3 sequences, about 50% occurring once. Sequencing was carried out using blood. These receptors all stem from a woman in her thirties or forties in good health.

This sequence joins TRBV10-3 and TRBJ2-5; the D is unclear. Germline-derived CDR1 and CDR2 are ENHRY and SYGVKD. V lost 10 bases and J 0 bases, leaving 15 bases between the germline ends. The CDR3 is 14 amino acids. The CDR3 here is CATGTLADQETQYF. The CDR3 DNA sequence: TGTGCCACCGGAACCCTGGCCGACCAAGAGACCCAGTACTTC.

The V and J genes are TRBV7-3 and TRBJ2-1; 14 bases agree with TRBD2. Per germline, CDR1 SGHTA and CDR2 FQGTGA. The CDR3 spans 15 residues. The trim removed 5 bases at V and 9 bases at J, leaving 6 bases unmatched. CDR3 sequence: CASSTTGLAGAEQFF. The CDR3, as DNA: TGTGCCAGCAGCACTACGGGACTAGCGGGGGCTGAGCAGTTCTTC.

CDR3 loop: CAISESGGQETQFF. CDR3 nucleotide sequence: TGTGCCATCAGTGAGTCTGGGGGTCAAGAGACCCAGTTCTTC. J is TRBJ2-1 and V is TRBV10-3; D is tentatively TRBD1 or TRBD2 (5 bases each). In germline, CDR1 is ENHRY, CDR2 SYGVKD. The CDR3 is 14 residues long. With 0 bases removed from V and 13 bases from J, the gap between germline ends came to 16 bases.

In this sample, this clonotype turned up a few times. The chain couples TRBV12-3 or TRBV12-4 to TRBJ1-6, with D possibly matching TRBD1 (6 bases). V lost 6 bases and J 7 bases, leaving 16 bases between the germline ends. This CDR3 is built from 15 residues. CDR3 DNA sequence: TGTGCCAGCAGCCGGACGACAGGTTTAAATTCACCCCTCCACTTT. Protein product: CASSRTTGLNSPLHF.

In this sample, this clonotype turned up once. The chain is built from TRBV7-2 and TRBJ1-2; 10 positions match TRBD1. V was pared by 2 bases and J by 5 bases, with 5 bases of the junction left unmatched. Germline V gene lookup returns CDR1 SGHTA and CDR2 FQGNSA. This CDR3 has 15 amino acids. Here the CDR3 reads CASSLWGQGWYGYTF. DNA of the CDR3: TGTGCCAGCAGCTTATGGGGACAGGGGTGGTATGGCTACACCTTC.

This clonotype was seen at least ten times. The junction departs from the called germline gene at one end, perhaps through a read error. This rearrangement joins TRBV7-9 to TRBJ2-3; TRBD2 matches at 10 bases. The germline V gene has CDR1 SEHNR and CDR2 FQNEAQ (reference sequence). CDR3 length equals 15 residues. CDR3 DNA sequence: TGCGCCAGCAGCTTGCTAGCGGGGGCGACAGATACGCAGTATTTT. Protein product: CASSLLAGATDTQYF.

This clonotype showed up just a few times. At one boundary the junction diverges from the germline segment, which might be a read error. The chain has TRBV20-1 and TRBJ2-7; 10 bases are a match to TRBD2. The CDR3 is 13 residues long. The V gene's germline CDR1 is DFQATT and CDR2 SNEGSKA (reference sequence). DNA of the CDR3: TGCAGTGCTAGTTCTAGCGGGGGCAAGACCCAGTACTTT. Translating it yields CSASSSGGKTQYF.

Comment on this clonotype: One junction end disagrees with the germline gene, perhaps due to a read error. CDR3 in DNA: TGCAGCGGTGAAGGCGGGGGGGATCACAATGAGCAGTTCTTC. Residues: CSGEGGGDHNEQFF. The chain carries TRBV29-1 and TRBJ2-1; 9 positions match TRBD2. Germline V gene sequence: CDR1 SQVTM, CDR2 ANQGSEA. The CDR3 runs 14 residues.

This chain uses TRBV18 with TRBJ2-5; either TRBD1 or TRBD2 may supply D (5 bases each). The end of the DNA fits TRBJ2-7 better, so the J call may be wrong. This CDR3 spans 15 amino acids. Germline V gene lookup returns CDR1 KGHSH and CDR2 LQKENI. The CDR3 DNA follows: TGTGCCAGCTCACCACCGGGGGAATCCGCCTACGAGCAGTACTTC. It is translated as CASSPPGESAYEQYF.

Concerning this clonotype: At one of its ends the junction is not consistent with the germline gene, which may arise from a read error. V gene TRBV5-6 combines with J gene TRBJ2-3; D perhaps matches TRBD2 (6 bases). This CDR3 is 13 amino acids long. Germline loops: CDR1 SGHDT, CDR2 YYEEEE. The CDR3 loop is CASSGGYTDTRYF. CDR3 sequence (DNA): TGTGCCAGCAGCGGGGGGTACACAGATACGCGGTATTTT.

This clonotype was found a few times. This sequence joins TRBV4-2 and TRBJ2-5; D is perhaps TRBD2 (6 bases). The length of the CDR3 is 16 residues. Germline lookup yields CDR1 LGHNA and CDR2 YNFKEQ. Trimming removed 2 bases from V and 2 bases from J, with 15 bases in between. DNA for the CDR3: TGTGCCAGCAGCCAATCCTCGCGGGGCGGTCAAGAGACCCAGTACTTC. It encodes CASSQSSRGGQETQYF.

This clonotype was seen at least ten times. This sequence joins TRBV28 and TRBJ2-7; D might be TRBD1 (5 bases). CDR1 is MDHEN and CDR2 is SYDVKM in the germline V gene. V was pared by 2 bases and J by 0 bases, with 11 bases between. The CDR3 has 15 amino acids. DNA of the CDR3: TGTGCCAGCAGTTTAACAGGCCCTAGCTCCTACGAGCAGTACTTC. Protein: CASSLTGPSSYEQYF.

The chain couples TRBV2 to TRBJ2-7; a weak D match, TRBD2 (6 bases). This CDR3 is built from 17 residues. From germline, CDR1 is SNHLY and CDR2 FYNNEI. Trimming took off 6 bases at V and 3 bases at J, with 24 bases between the two ends. In nucleotides, the CDR3 is TGTGCCAGCAGGGGTCCGAGCAGGCGGGGCGTCGACTACGAGCAGTACTTC. Its protein product is CASRGPSRRGVDYEQYF.

CDR3 sequence (DNA): TGTGCCAGCAGTTTATCACTAGCGGTGTACAATGAGCAGTTCTTC. Amino acid sequence: CASSLSLAVYNEQFF. The chain uses TRBV12-3 or TRBV12-4 and TRBJ2-1; 8 bases align to TRBD2. This CDR3 has 15 amino acids. The V segment lost 2 bases and the J segment 4 bases; nucleotides outside the gene matches: 4.

The genes are TRBV4-2 and TRBJ1-2; 7 bases map to TRBD1. CDR3 length: 14 amino acids. Germline assignment: CDR1 LGHNA and CDR2 YNFKEQ. J was trimmed by 4 bases and V by 0 bases; bases with no gene match: 2. CDR3 sequence: CASSQERQGYGYTF. In DNA, the CDR3 is TGTGCCAGCAGCCAAGAACGACAGGGCTATGGCTACACCTTC.

This clonotype was counted many times. V is TRBV18 and J is TRBJ1-6, with TRBD1 matching over 11 bases. Germline V gene lookup returns CDR1 KGHSH and CDR2 LQKENI. The V segment lost 0 bases and the J segment 10 bases; nucleotides outside the gene matches: 5. The CDR3 consists of 16 residues. CDR3 DNA sequence: TGTGCCAGCTCACCACCTACGGACAGGGGGCGATCACCCCTCCACTTT. Its protein product is CASSPPTDRGRSPLHF.

This clonotype was seen only a few times. The chain has TRBV7-8 and TRBJ2-6, with a possible D match to TRBD1 (6 bases). The CDR3 sequence is 17 residues long. V gave up 1 base and J gave up 0 bases, with 10 bases separating them. Germline-derived CDR1 and CDR2 are SGHVS and FQNEAQ. The CDR3 spells CASSLGRGGSGANVLTF. CDR3 nucleotides: TGTGCCAGCAGCTTAGGGCGAGGGGGCTCTGGGGCCAACGTCCTGACTTTC.

CDR3 sequence (DNA): TGTGCCAGCAGCCAAGATTTTTGGGGTGTTTACACTGAAGCTTTCTTT. This encodes CASSQDFWGVYTEAFF. The chain carries TRBV3-1 and TRBJ1-1; no reliable D call. CDR3 length: 16 amino acids. With 0 bases removed from V and 3 bases from J, the gap between germline ends came to 14 bases. Germline-derived CDR1 and CDR2 are LGHDT and YNNKEL (reference sequence).

The genes are TRBV5-1 and TRBJ2-5; a possible D gene is TRBD1 (6 bases). Deletions cut 0 bases from V and 11 bases from J, with 14 bases between. The CDR3 is 13 amino acids. Germline CDR1 and CDR2: SGHRS and YFSETQ. In DNA, the CDR3 is TGCGCCAGCAGCTTGGGGGGACAAAATGAGCAGTACTTC. Translation gives CASSLGGQNEQYF.

The J gene is TRBJ2-5, the V gene TRBV5-8; maybe TRBD2 (7 bases). Between the trimmed V and J ends, which lost 7 bases and 2 bases, there was a span of 18 bases. This CDR3 has 15 amino acids. The germline CDR1 and CDR2 sequences are SGHTS and YDEGEE. CDR3 region: CASPGGGRQQETQYF. CDR3 nucleotides: TGTGCCAGCCCTGGGGGGGGGCGTCAACAAGAGACCCAGTACTTC.

The CDR3 DNA is TGTGCCAGCCCGGGGACTTCGGGCACCGGGGAGCTGTTTTTT. This encodes CASPGTSGTGELFF. The chain combines TRBV7-9 with TRBJ2-2; the D gene is possibly TRBD2 (6 bases). This CDR3 spans 14 amino acids. From germline, CDR1 is SEHNR and CDR2 FQNEAQ (reference sequence). Trimming pared 8 bases from V and 4 bases from J, leaving 14 bases between.

The chain links TRBV4-2 to TRBJ2-7, with D tentatively TRBD1 (6 bases). Trimming removed 0 bases from V and 4 bases from J, with 13 bases in between. Germline loops: CDR1 LGHNA, CDR2 YNFKEQ. This CDR3 contains 15 residues. CDR3 nucleotides: TGTGCCAGCAGCCAAGAGATGCAGGGGACATACGAGCAGTACTTC. This translates into CASSQEMQGTYEQYF.

The chain combines TRBV7-9 with TRBJ2-1; D gene ambiguous. CDR3 length: 15 amino acids. V shed 3 bases and J shed 2 bases, with 11 bases lying between them. The germline gives CDR1 SEHNR, CDR2 FQNEAQ (reference sequence). In DNA, the CDR3 is TGTGCCAGCAGCTTTGGCAAGGAGACCTACAATGAGCAGTTCTTC. This encodes CASSFGKETYNEQFF.

This clonotype turned up a few times. This sequence joins TRBV12-3 or TRBV12-4 and TRBJ2-3; 8 nucleotides align to TRBD1. The length of the CDR3 is 12 residues. Losses at the gene ends were 5 bases for V and 14 bases for J; bases not matched to a gene: 9. CDR3 sequence reads: CASSTGQGSPYF. The DNA for the CDR3 is TGTGCCAGCAGTACCGGACAGGGATCCCCGTATTTT.

This clonotype was observed a few times. The chain is built from TRBV10-3 and TRBJ2-5; unclear D gene. Trimming pared 3 bases from V and 5 bases from J, leaving 7 bases between. This CDR3 contains 12 residues. Germline V CDR1 and CDR2: ENHRY, SYGVKD. In DNA, the CDR3 is TGTGCCATCAGTGAATATGGGGAGACCCAGTACTTC. This translates into CAISEYGETQYF.

The chain uses TRBV12-3 or TRBV12-4 and TRBJ2-1; TRBD1 matches at 9 bases. V gave up 4 bases and J gave up 12 bases; unmatched junction bases: 28. The length of the CDR3 is 20 residues. In DNA form, the CDR3 reads TGTGCCAGCAGTTCCCAACCGGGACAGGGACCAGGGCTCTCGGGACCGATGCAGTTCTTC. Translation gives CASSSQPGQGPGLSGPMQFF.